This is a list of T cell receptor beta chains from one sample in a study of T cell repertoires in cytomegalovirus infection. A single record per CDR3 protein comes from TCRdb applying MiXCR to the reads. This sample has approximately 500,000 distinct CDR3 sequences, with approximately 17% found just once. Input material: CD8+ T cells from PBMCs. These receptors were obtained from a human donor in good health (CMV status not recorded). Some clones in this sample may be carry-over from other donors' samples. The CDR3 runs from the conserved cysteine through the conserved F or W. The order of the fields is V gene, D gene, clone size, J gene, CDR3 protein, CDR3 DNA. The D gene is left open where the match is weak. Size is stated for part of the rows, as once, few or many counts, or as a class when the clone is expanded.

V: TRBV19
D: NA
size: few
J: TRBJ2-3
CDR3: CASSIKADFYTDTQYF
DNA: TGTGCCAGTAGTATAAAGGCGGATTTCTACACAGATACGCAGTATTTT

V: TRBV2
D: NA
size: many
J: TRBJ1-6
CDR3: CASRWKSYNSPLHF
DNA: TGTGCCAGTCGATGGAAATCCTATAATTCACCCCTCCACTTT

V: TRBV5-6
D: TRBD2
size: many
J: TRBJ2-1
CDR3: CASSFGLAADEQFF
DNA: TGTGCCAGCAGCTTTGGGCTAGCGGCCGATGAGCAGTTCTTC

V: TRBV5-1
D: TRBD2
size: few
J: TRBJ2-1
CDR3: CASTPSGGASVEQFF
DNA: TGCGCCAGCACCCCCAGCGGGGGGGCCTCCGTTGAGCAGTTCTTC

V: TRBV5-1
D: TRBD2
size: many
J: TRBJ2-3
CDR3: CASSLETSGRTLSTDTQYF
DNA: TGCGCCAGCAGCCTCGAGACTAGCGGGAGGACCCTAAGCACAGATACGCAGTATTTT

V: TRBV7-2
D: NA
size: many
J: TRBJ1-4
CDR3: CASSPGSSRGEKLFF
DNA: TGTGCCAGCAGCCCCGGTTCAAGCCGGGGTGAAAAACTGTTTTTT

V: TRBV9
D: TRBD1
size: once
J: TRBJ1-4
CDR3: CASRFQGANEKLFF
DNA: TGTGCCAGCCGTTTCCAGGGGGCAAATGAAAAACTGTTTTTT

V: TRBV7-9
D: TRBD1
size: few
J: TRBJ1-2
CDR3: CASSLTSGTGGNYGYTF
DNA: TGTGCCAGCAGCTTGACGTCCGGGACAGGGGGCAACTATGGCTACACCTTC

V: TRBV3-1
D: NA
size: few
J: TRBJ2-5
CDR3: CASSQRMGRGEETQYF
DNA: TGTGCCAGCAGCCAAAGAATGGGCAGGGGTGAGGAGACCCAGTACTTC

V: TRBV6-5
D: NA
size: many
J: TRBJ2-7
CDR3: CASSLHPLDREGYEQYF
DNA: TGTGCCAGCAGCTTACATCCGTTGGACAGGGAGGGCTACGAGCAGTACTTC

V: TRBV28
D: NA
size: many
J: TRBJ2-3
CDR3: CASSFQQADTQYF
DNA: TGTGCCAGCAGTTTCCAGCAGGCAGATACGCAGTATTTT

V: TRBV2
D: NA
size: few
J: TRBJ1-2
CDR3: CASPSTGSGYTF
DNA: TGTGCCAGCCCTAGCACAGGATCTGGCTACACCTTC

V: TRBV7-3
D: NA
size: few
J: TRBJ2-2
CDR3: CASSLSQNTGELFF
DNA: TGTGCCAGCAGCTTATCGCAGAACACCGGGGAGCTGTTTTTT

V: TRBV7-9
D: NA
size: many
J: TRBJ1-1
CDR3: CASSAAGVGAFF
DNA: TGTGCCAGCAGCGCCGCCGGGGTGGGGGCTTTCTTT

V: TRBV28
D: TRBD1
size: NA
J: TRBJ1-1
CDR3: CASSPGQGWVTEAFF
DNA: TGTGCCAGTTCCCCGGGACAGGGGTGGGTCACTGAAGCTTTCTTT

V: TRBV7-9
D: NA
size: many
J: TRBJ1-4
CDR3: CASSRRKGTDEKLFF
DNA: TGTGCCAGCAGCCGTCGTAAGGGTACCGATGAAAAACTGTTTTTT

V: TRBV18
D: TRBD2
size: NA
J: TRBJ2-4
CDR3: CASSPLGTSDAKNIQYF
DNA: TGTGCCAGCTCACCACTCGGGACTAGCGATGCCAAAAACATTCAGTACTTC

V: TRBV20-1
D: NA
size: NA
J: TRBJ2-7
CDR3: CSARTPLGSYEQYF
DNA: TGCAGTGCTAGGACTCCTCTCGGCTCCTACGAGCAGTACTTC

V: TRBV6-5
D: TRBD1
size: few
J: TRBJ1-5
CDR3: CASSYGTGLDQPQHF
DNA: TGTGCCAGCAGTTACGGGACAGGGCTGGATCAGCCCCAGCATTTT

V: TRBV7-9
D: TRBD2
size: many
J: TRBJ2-1
CDR3: CASSLGLADSPHYNEQFF
DNA: TGTGCCAGCAGCTTAGGCCTAGCGGACTCTCCCCACTACAATGAGCAGTTCTTC

V: TRBV7-9
D: NA
size: many
J: TRBJ2-2
CDR3: CASSFEALGSGELFF
DNA: TGTGCCAGCAGCTTTGAGGCCCTCGGGTCCGGGGAGCTGTTTTTT

V: TRBV5-8
D: NA
size: NA
J: TRBJ2-7
CDR3: CASWGGEQYF
DNA: TGTGCCAGCTGGGGCGGCGAGCAGTACTTC

V: TRBV5-6
D: NA
size: NA
J: TRBJ2-5
CDR3: CASSLDFGGYQETQYF
DNA: TGTGCCAGCAGCTTGGACTTCGGGGGTTACCAAGAGACCCAGTACTTC

V: TRBV6-5
D: TRBD1
size: many
J: TRBJ1-2
CDR3: CASSPTGNGYTF
DNA: TGTGCCAGCAGTCCGACAGGGAATGGCTACACCTTC

V: TRBV19
D: TRBD2
size: few
J: TRBJ2-1
CDR3: CASSITSGNYNEQFF
DNA: TGTGCCAGTAGTATCACTAGCGGAAATTACAATGAGCAGTTCTTC

V: TRBV5-8
D: NA
size: few
J: TRBJ2-5
CDR3: CASSPGRRAKETQYF
DNA: TGTGCCAGCAGCCCGGGAAGGAGAGCGAAAGAGACCCAGTACTTC

V: TRBV6-2/TRBV6-3
D: NA
size: NA
J: TRBJ1-4
CDR3: CASKGQFNEKLFF
DNA: TGTGCCAGCAAAGGACAGTTTAATGAAAAACTGTTTTTT

V: TRBV3-1
D: TRBD1
size: NA
J: TRBJ2-5
CDR3: CASRKGQGWETQYF
DNA: TGTGCCAGCAGGAAGGGACAGGGATGGGAGACCCAGTACTTC

V: TRBV19
D: NA
size: NA
J: TRBJ2-2
CDR3: CASRARGNTGELFF
DNA: TGTGCCAGTAGAGCGCGGGGGAACACCGGGGAGCTGTTTTTT

V: TRBV7-9
D: TRBD1
size: many
J: TRBJ2-2
CDR3: CASSGQGGAAGELFF
DNA: TGTGCCAGCAGCGGACAGGGCGGGGCGGCCGGGGAGCTGTTTTTT

V: TRBV27
D: TRBD1
size: few
J: TRBJ1-2
CDR3: CASSLSAGGDGYTF
DNA: TGTGCCAGCAGTTTATCGGCAGGGGGCGATGGCTACACCTTC

V: TRBV20-1
D: NA
size: NA
J: TRBJ2-1
CDR3: CSARDVKGGGGRAGEQFF
DNA: TGCAGTGCTAGAGACGTAAAAGGGGGTGGAGGGAGGGCGGGGGAGCAGTTCTTC

V: TRBV27
D: NA
size: many
J: TRBJ1-4
CDR3: CASSSTQVVTTNEKLFF
DNA: TGTGCCAGCAGCTCCACGCAGGTCGTGACAACTAATGAAAAACTGTTTTTT

V: TRBV24-1
D: TRBD1
size: NA
J: TRBJ1-4
CDR3: CATSEGDSATNEKLFF
DNA: TGTGCCACCAGTGAGGGGGACAGTGCAACTAATGAAAAACTGTTTTTT

V: TRBV7-6
D: NA
size: many
J: TRBJ2-7
CDR3: CASSLASGTRTYEQYF
DNA: TGTGCCAGCAGCTTAGCGTCGGGGACCCGAACCTACGAGCAGTACTTC

V: TRBV7-9
D: NA
size: many
J: TRBJ2-3
CDR3: CASSSKTPRHTDTQYF
DNA: TGTGCCAGCAGCTCAAAGACCCCACGTCACACAGATACGCAGTATTTT

V: TRBV27
D: TRBD2
size: NA
J: TRBJ2-3
CDR3: CASSLSVTSGRASTDTQYF
DNA: TGTGCCAGCAGTTTATCCGTGACTAGCGGGAGGGCTAGCACAGATACGCAGTATTTT

V: TRBV27
D: TRBD2
size: many
J: TRBJ2-4
CDR3: CASSSRLAGALAKNIQYF
DNA: TGTGCCAGCAGTTCGAGACTAGCGGGGGCCTTAGCCAAAAACATTCAGTACTTC

V: TRBV7-8
D: NA
size: many
J: TRBJ1-5
CDR3: CASSLDLGLSNQPQHF
DNA: TGTGCCAGCAGCTTAGATCTGGGACTTAGCAATCAGCCCCAGCATTTT

V: TRBV5-1
D: TRBD1
size: NA
J: TRBJ1-2
CDR3: CASSLTGTGDYTF
DNA: TGCGCCAGCAGCTTGACCGGGACAGGGGACTACACCTTC

V: TRBV10-1
D: NA
size: NA
J: TRBJ2-1
CDR3: CASAQPDEQFF
DNA: TGCGCCAGCGCCCAGCCTGATGAGCAGTTCTTC